A single sample is the source of the 24 T cell receptor beta chains below, sequenced in a study of blood T cell repertoires in COVID-19. Clones were read by immunoSEQ multiplex PCR, and TCRdb kept only the in-frame ones, dropping some. This sample has about 180,000 clones, with 80% to 90% found just once. The specimen sequenced was peripheral blood. These receptors came from a human donor with active or convalescent COVID-19. The donor label of this sample is uncertain.

The chain recombines TRBV30 with TRBJ1-5; TRBD1 agrees at 8 bases. This CDR3 spans 15 amino acids. Unmatched junction bases numbered 4, after V lost 1 base and J lost 2 bases. Germline V gives CDR1 GTSNPN, CDR2 SVGIG (reference sequence). The CDR3 sequence: CAWSGGTGGNQPQHF. CDR3 nucleotides: TGTGCCTGGAGTGGAGGGACAGGTGGCAATCAGCCCCAGCATTTT.

In this sample, this clone turned up a few times. The chain carries TRBV6-1 and TRBJ1-2; 7 nucleotides align to TRBD1. The trim removed 6 bases at V and 3 bases at J, leaving 4 bases unmatched. The CDR3 is 13 amino acids. Germline V gene lookup returns CDR1 MNHNS and CDR2 SASEGT. The CDR3, as DNA: TGTGCCAGCAGCGACAGGGACCACTATGGCTACACCTTC. Translation: CASSDRDHYGYTF.

The gene calls are TRBV9 and TRBJ1-2; 8 positions agree with TRBD1. The germline V gene has CDR1 SGDLS and CDR2 YYNGEE. Trimming cost V 4 bases and J 6 bases; bases outside gene matches: 8. The CDR3 spans 14 residues. As DNA, the CDR3 is TGTGCCAGCAGCCCCCCGGACAGGGCCGATGGCTACACCTTC. The encoded protein is CASSPPDRADGYTF.

The chain recombines TRBV5-4 with TRBJ2-7, with 7 bases identical to TRBD1. Germline V gene lookup returns CDR1 SGHNT and CDR2 YYREEE (reference sequence). CDR3 size: 14 residues. V was pared by 5 bases and J by 7 bases, with 12 bases of the junction left unmatched. Here the CDR3 reads CASRAGTAAWEQYF. CDR3 coding DNA: TGTGCCAGCAGGGCCGGGACAGCGGCCTGGGAGCAGTACTTC.

The rearrangement links TRBV5-1 to TRBJ2-3, with TRBD2 as a possible D gene (6 bases). This CDR3 region has 17 residues. CDR1 and CDR2 (germline): SGHRS, YFSETQ. The V end was cut by 4 bases, the J end by 3 bases, with 21 bases between. The CDR3 sequence: CASSIEGGVYRTDTQYF. The CDR3 region has the DNA TGCGCCAGCAGCATCGAAGGAGGGGTTTATAGGACAGATACGCAGTATTTT. The full variable domain, its missing parts supplied by reference TRBV5-1 and TRBJ2-3, is KAGVTQTPRYLIKTRGQQVTLSCSPISGHRSVSWYQQTPGQGLQFLFEYFSETQRNKGNFPGRFSGRQFSNSRSEMNVSTLELGDSALYLCASSIEGGVYRTDTQYFGPGTRLTVL.

The chain uses TRBV2 and TRBJ1-5; maybe TRBD1 (6 bases). Trimming pared 6 bases from V and 6 bases from J, leaving 15 bases between. Germline CDR1 SNHLY, CDR2 FYNNEI. The CDR3 extends over 14 amino acids. The CDR3: CASRETGTSQPQHF. CDR3 DNA sequence: TGTGCCAGCAGGGAAACAGGGACCTCTCAGCCCCAGCATTTT.

The gene calls are TRBV9 and TRBJ1-2, with TRBD1 as a possible D gene (5 bases). This CDR3 is built from 16 residues. V lost 4 bases to trimming and J lost 4 bases, with 20 bases between them. Germline V lookup: CDR1 SGDLS, CDR2 YYNGEE. CDR3 coding DNA: TGTGCCAGCAGCCCAACCGGGACTCTCGGGCCCTATGGCTACACCTTC. Residues: CASSPTGTLGPYGYTF.

This chain connects TRBV30 to TRBJ2-7, with D possibly TRBD1 on 6 matching bases. V was trimmed by 5 bases and J by 5 bases, leaving 13 bases between them. The CDR3 is 12 residues long. Germline V gene sequence: CDR1 GTSNPN, CDR2 SVGIG (reference sequence). CDR3 amino acids: CAWGSSGDEQYF. The CDR3 DNA sequence: TGTGCCTGGGGATCCTCAGGGGACGAGCAGTACTTC.

V usage is TRBV19 and J usage is TRBJ2-1; TRBD1 agrees at 10 bases. CDR3 length: 17 amino acids. Germline values: CDR1 LNHDA, CDR2 SQIVND (reference sequence). V dropped 3 bases and J dropped 1; count of bases not matched to a gene: 6. Written as DNA, the CDR3 is TGTGCCAGTAGTATGGGAGGGGGACAGGGGTCCTACAATGAGCAGTTCTTC. Protein product: CASSMGGGQGSYNEQFF.

The rearrangement uses TRBV19 and TRBJ1-6; possibly TRBD1 for D (5 bases). Trimming cost V 7 bases and J 8 bases, with 21 bases left between them. The CDR3 is made up of 16 amino acids. Looked up from germline, CDR1 is LNHDA and CDR2 is SQIVND (reference sequence). CDR3 in amino acids: CASKIWPGRGDSPLHF. The CDR3 coding sequence is TGTGCCAGTAAGATTTGGCCGGGACGGGGGGATTCACCCCTCCACTTT.

The chain uses TRBV12-2 and TRBJ1-4. TRBV12-2 is a known pseudogene. The CDR3 has 11 amino acids. In DNA form, the CDR3 reads TGTGCAAGTCGCATGAGAGAAAAACTGTTTTTT. This sequence encodes CASRMREKLFF.

The rearrangement joins TRBV2 to TRBJ1-1; TRBD1 aligns across 8 bases. The junction had 10 bases not matched to a gene; V was cut back by 10 bases and J by 3 bases. This CDR3 contains 14 residues. The V gene's germline CDR1 is SNHLY and CDR2 FYNNEI. CDR3 sequence reads: CATQGAVDYTEAFF. The CDR3 bases are TGTGCCACCCAGGGGGCGGTGGATTACACTGAAGCTTTCTTT.

The chain has TRBV6-5 and TRBJ2-5; TRBD1 matches at 8 bases. The germline V gene has CDR1 MNHEY and CDR2 SVGAGI. The V and J ends lost 11 bases and 5 bases, in that order; junction bases with no gene match: 13. This CDR3 has 14 residues. CDR3: CAGDSRGRWETQYF. The CDR3 nucleotides read TGTGCCGGCGACTCCAGGGGGCGCTGGGAGACCCAGTACTTC.

CDR3 region: CASSPWTGGNYGYTF. CDR3 coding DNA: TGTGCCAGCAGCCCCTGGACAGGGGGCAACTATGGCTACACCTTC. The gene calls are TRBV3-1 (or the pseudogene TRBV3-2) and TRBJ1-2, with 11 bases matching TRBD1. This CDR3 comprises 15 residues. Germline V gene sequence: CDR1 LGHDT, CDR2 YNNKEL (reference sequence). J lost 2 bases, V lost 4 bases, and 3 bases had no gene match.

This chain joins TRBV5-6 and TRBJ1-1; possibly TRBD1 for D (5 bases). V lost 0 bases, J lost 4 bases, and 16 bases lay in between. Germline V gene lookup returns CDR1 SGHDT and CDR2 YYEEEE. CDR3 length: 16 amino acids. For the CDR3, the DNA is TGTGCCAGCAGCTTGGCCCAGGGAAAGGAGAGCACTGAAGCTTTCTTT. Its translation: CASSLAQGKESTEAFF.

The chain is built from TRBV6-2 or TRBV6-3 and TRBJ1-5; 7 bases fit TRBD1. Germline values: CDR1 MNHEY, CDR2 SVGEGT. Trimming at V came to 5 bases and at J to 7 bases, leaving 5 bases not matched to a gene. CDR3 length: 13 residues. The CDR3 spells CASSATQGQPQHF. Here the CDR3 DNA reads TGTGCCAGCAGTGCCACACAGGGGCAGCCCCAGCATTTT.

The chain joins TRBV25-1 to TRBJ2-1; 9 bases line up with TRBD1. The germline CDR1 and CDR2 sequences are MGHDK and SYGVNS. Trimming took 8 bases from V and 4 from J; bases not matched to a gene: 6. The CDR3 totals 14 residues. CDR3 in amino acids: CASDRGGRYNEQFF. The CDR3 DNA reads as TGTGCCAGCGACAGGGGGGGACGATACAATGAGCAGTTCTTC.

The rearrangement links TRBV9 to TRBJ1-6; no clear D gene. This CDR3 spans 14 amino acids. Germline V gives CDR1 SGDLS, CDR2 YYNGEE. Trimming took 2 bases from V and 4 from J, leaving 7 bases between them. The CDR3 DNA follows: TGTGCCAGCAGCGTGTCGGAGTATAATTCACCCCTCCACTTT. This codes for CASSVSEYNSPLHF.

The count of this clone is one. The chain has TRBV5-4 and TRBJ2-3; the match to TRBD2 covers 12 bases. Germline-derived CDR1 and CDR2 are SGHNT and YYREEE (reference sequence). The V segment lost 0 bases and the J segment 6 bases; nucleotides outside the gene matches: 5. The CDR3 is made up of 16 amino acids. The CDR3 nucleotides are TGTGCCAGCAGCTTGGATCTAGCGGGAGGGCCGGATACGCAGTATTTT. Protein: CASSLDLAGGPDTQYF.

V and J are TRBV7-6 and TRBJ2-1; possibly TRBD1 for D (5 bases). The length of the CDR3 is 16 residues. The V gene lost 3 bases and the J gene lost 8 bases, with 20 bases spanning the gap. Germline values: CDR1 SGHVS, CDR2 FNYEAQ. The CDR3 DNA sequence: TGTGCCAGCAGCTTTGAGAGTCCTGGGGCTGCCGATGAGCAGTTCTTC. It yields the protein CASSFESPGAADEQFF.

There are a few counts of this clone. The V gene is TRBV13, the J gene TRBJ2-2, with TRBD1 as a possible D gene (5 bases). The V gene's germline CDR1 is PRHDT and CDR2 FYEKMQ (reference sequence). The CDR3 contains 15 residues. V was pared by 0 bases and J by 1 base, with 6 bases between. CDR3 coding DNA: TGTGCCAGCAGCTTAGGACAGGTGAACACCGGGGAGCTGTTTTTT. Translating gives CASSLGQVNTGELFF.

The chain uses TRBV4-3 and TRBJ1-2, with TRBD1 as a possible D gene (6 bases). CDR1 LGHNA and CDR2 YSLEER come from the germline V gene. V lost 0 bases and J 6 bases, leaving 14 bases between the germline ends. CDR3 length equals 15 residues. CDR3 region: CASSQDLLQGDGYTF. CDR3 nucleotides: TGCGCCAGCAGCCAAGATCTTCTACAGGGAGATGGCTACACCTTC.

This sequence joins TRBV7-2 and TRBJ2-2; no definite D call. V was cut by 1 base and J by 4 bases, with 10 bases left in between. The CDR3 totals 15 residues. CDR1 and CDR2 from the germline V gene are SGHTA and FQGNSA. CDR3 sequence (DNA): TGTGCCAGCAGCTTAGGCCAGGCACCCACCGGGGAGCTGTTTTTT. Translation gives CASSLGQAPTGELFF.

The rearrangement uses TRBV9 and TRBJ2-7; no clear D gene. This CDR3 spans 14 amino acids. Per germline, CDR1 SGDLS and CDR2 YYNGEE. V was cut by 0 bases and J by 2 bases, with 9 bases left in between. This CDR3 is CASSVGDTTYEQYF. The CDR3 DNA reads as TGTGCCAGCAGCGTAGGAGACACAACCTACGAGCAGTACTTC.